This is a list of T cell receptor beta chains from one sample in a study of T cells in Graves' hyperthyroidism and ophthalmopathy. TCRdb reprocessed the multiplex PCR reads via MiXCR and lists one record per CDR3 protein. This sample has hundreds of thousands of distinct CDR3 sequences, with 13% to 15% found just once. Sequencing was performed on blood. These TCRs come from a woman aged 45-65 years with Graves' ophthalmopathy. Each CDR3 is given with its conserved first and last residue. The order of the fields is D gene, V gene, J gene, clone size, CDR3 protein, CDR3 DNA. D genes are given only for firm matches. Some rows have no size entry. The others give once, few or many, or a class for an expanded clone.

-	TRBV29-1	TRBJ2-2	-	CSVDTTGTGELFF	TGCAGCGTTGATACGACGGGGACCGGGGAGCTGTTTTTT
TRBD2	TRBV20-1	TRBJ2-3	many	CSARVAGADTQYF	TGCAGTGCTAGAGTAGCGGGGGCAGATACGCAGTATTTT
TRBD2	TRBV7-2	TRBJ2-5	many	CASSLFAQLAGQETQYF	TGTGCCAGCAGCTTATTCGCTCAACTAGCGGGCCAAGAGACCCAGTACTTC
TRBD2	TRBV12-3/TRBV12-4	TRBJ2-6	few	CASTLAGGNSGANVLTF	TGTGCCAGCACTTTAGCGGGAGGTAACTCTGGGGCCAACGTCCTGACTTTC
-	TRBV6-1	TRBJ2-5	few	CASSTGKEETQYF	TGTGCCAGCAGTACGGGGAAGGAAGAGACCCAGTACTTC
-	TRBV29-1	TRBJ1-1	-	CSVGGGGSEAFF	TGCAGCGTTGGGGGGGGGGGATCTGAAGCTTTCTTT
-	TRBV29-1	TRBJ2-1	few	CSVESVGTLHNEQFF	TGCAGCGTTGAAAGCGTCGGGACTCTACACAATGAGCAGTTCTTC
-	TRBV27	TRBJ2-5	many	CASAEAGYLGTQYF	TGTGCCAGCGCCGAAGCAGGGTATTTGGGGACCCAGTACTTC
TRBD2	TRBV11-1	TRBJ2-3	many	CASSFGRSSTDTQYF	TGTGCCAGCAGCTTCGGGAGGTCTAGCACAGATACGCAGTATTTT
-	TRBV7-3	TRBJ2-7	few	CASSLTANQGDEQYF	TGTGCCAGCAGCTTAACGGCCAACCAAGGCGACGAGCAGTACTTC
TRBD1	TRBV19	TRBJ1-1	few	CGSFQRRGQGITEAFF	TGTGGAAGTTTCCAACGGCGGGGACAGGGGATCACTGAAGCTTTCTTT
-	TRBV12-3/TRBV12-4	TRBJ2-7	many	CASSTRSGSGKPRGQYF	TGTGCCAGCAGTACTCGTTCCGGTTCGGGCAAGCCTAGGGGGCAGTACTTC
-	TRBV29-1	TRBJ2-7	few	CSVSSPPGYEQYF	TGCAGCGTTTCGTCTCCTCCAGGCTACGAGCAGTACTTC
TRBD1	TRBV3-1	TRBJ1-6	-	CASSQSHQGVSSPLHF	TGTGCCAGCAGCCAAAGCCACCAGGGGGTTAGTTCACCCCTCCACTTT
-	TRBV12-3/TRBV12-4	TRBJ2-2	few	CASSRSMTGELFF	TGTGCCAGCAGTCGAAGTATGACCGGGGAGCTGTTTTTT
TRBD2	TRBV4-2	TRBJ2-7	-	CASSQDRLAGAYEQYF	TGTGCCAGCAGCCAAGATCGTCTAGCGGGAGCCTACGAGCAGTACTTC
-	TRBV19	TRBJ2-1	-	CASSIKDTPPFNEQFF	TGTGCCAGTAGTATAAAGGACACACCACCCTTCAATGAGCAGTTCTTC
-	TRBV10-3	TRBJ2-5	-	CAISEGVPETQYF	TGTGCCATCAGTGAAGGGGTACCAGAGACCCAGTACTTC
TRBD2	TRBV9	TRBJ2-7	-	CASNLAGGSYEQYF	TGTGCCAGCAACCTCGCGGGAGGGTCCTACGAGCAGTACTTC
TRBD2	TRBV3-1	TRBJ2-1	-	CASSPSGLAMWQQFF	TGTGCCAGCAGCCCTTCGGGACTAGCTATGTGGCAGCAGTTCTTC